These T cell receptor beta chains were read from a single sample in a study of CD8 T cells in Susac syndrome. Each CDR3 protein is one row after TCRdb ran MiXCR on the immunoSEQ multiplex PCR reads. The sample gives 200,000 or so distinct CDR3 sequences, about 95% of which show up once; around 0.085% is in the top ten. Sequenced input: CD4+ T cells from PBMCs. The source is a human donor with multiple sclerosis. Each CDR3 is given with its conserved first and last residue. D genes are given only for firm matches. Rows give clone size only sometimes, using once, few, many, or a class for an expanded clone.

d_call,v_call,j_call,clone_size,cdr3_nt,cdr3_aa
NA,TRBV14,TRBJ1-1,once,TGTGCCAGCAGCCAGGGGTCAGCCGAAGCTTTCTTT,CASSQGSAEAFF
NA,TRBV9,TRBJ1-1,few,TGTGCCAGCAGCGTAGCTCCGGAGAACACTGAAGCTTTCTTT,CASSVAPENTEAFF
TRBD1,TRBV30,TRBJ1-2,NA,TGTGCCTGGACCTTTTCCCCGGGACAGCATGGCTACACCTTC,CAWTFSPGQHGYTF
NA,TRBV5-1,TRBJ2-1,NA,TGCGCCAGCAGCTTGGGCCGGACCCCTATCCTCTTC,CASSLGRTPILF
TRBD1,TRBV29-1,TRBJ1-1,NA,TGCAGCGTACAGGGGTTGTATTGGAACACTGAAGCTTTCTTT,CSVQGLYWNTEAFF
NA,TRBV30,TRBJ1-1,NA,TGTGCCTGGAGTTTCCTGGGGAGGGGTGCTGAAGCTTTCTTT,CAWSFLGRGAEAFF
NA,TRBV12-3/TRBV12-4,TRBJ2-1,NA,TGTGCCAGCAGTTTTTACACCAATGAGCAGTTCTTC,CASSFYTNEQFF
NA,TRBV24-1,TRBJ2-2,NA,TGTGCCACCAGTGATTCAAGCCGGAACACCGGGGAGCTGTTTTTT,CATSDSSRNTGELFF
NA,TRBV7-9,TRBJ2-1,NA,TGTGCCAGCCATCCTAGGGGGGGCAATGAGCAGTTCTTC,CASHPRGGNEQFF
NA,TRBV19,TRBJ2-2,NA,TGTGCCACAGGCGTGAAGCCTTCCGCCGGGGAGCTGTTTTTT,CATGVKPSAGELFF
NA,TRBV25-1,TRBJ1-2,NA,TGTGCCAGCACAAGGGATGCTAACTATGGCTACACCTTC,CASTRDANYGYTF
NA,TRBV30,TRBJ2-1,few,TGTGCCTGGAGTGCACCCCGGGGTGAGCAGTTCTTC,CAWSAPRGEQFF
NA,TRBV24-1,TRBJ2-3,once,TGTGCCACCAGCCGGGACCTAAGGGATACGCAGTATTTT,CATSRDLRDTQYF
NA,TRBV11-2,TRBJ2-1,NA,TGTGCCAGCAGCAGCCCCCCAGGGCGTGGTGAGCAGTTCTTC,CASSSPPGRGEQFF
NA,TRBV30,TRBJ2-7,NA,TGTGCCTGGAGTCGGTCATTAGGGGCCTACGAGCAGTACTTC,CAWSRSLGAYEQYF
NA,TRBV20-1,TRBJ2-7,NA,TGCAGTGCCCAGTCAGGGGGGAACGAGCAGTACTTC,CSAQSGGNEQYF
TRBD1,TRBV20-1,TRBJ1-1,NA,TGCAGTGCCGCGGGACAGTTGAACACTGAAGCTTTCTTT,CSAAGQLNTEAFF
NA,TRBV24-1,TRBJ2-1,NA,TGTGCCACCAGTGGGGTCTACAATGAGCAGTTCTTC,CATSGVYNEQFF
NA,TRBV28,TRBJ2-1,NA,TGTGCCAGCGTAGAGGGGCGGTACAATGAGCAGTTCTTC,CASVEGRYNEQFF
NA,TRBV3-1,TRBJ2-3,NA,TGTGCCAGCAGCCAAGATAGGCGTGGGAGGACGCAGTATTTT,CASSQDRRGRTQYF
TRBD1,TRBV30,TRBJ1-2,NA,TGTGCCTGGACCCAAGCACCACAGGGGGCGCGGGGCTACACCTTC,CAWTQAPQGARGYTF
TRBD2,TRBV13,TRBJ2-7,NA,TGTGCCAGCAGCTCCTGGACTAGTGCCGAGCAGTACTTC,CASSSWTSAEQYF
NA,TRBV29-1,TRBJ2-7,NA,TGCAGCGTTGGGTCGGGCAGGAGCTCCTACGAGCAGTACTTC,CSVGSGRSSYEQYF
NA,TRBV3-1,TRBJ2-7,NA,TGTGCCAGCAGCCGTTTCGCCTACGAGCAGTACTTC,CASSRFAYEQYF
NA,TRBV7-9,TRBJ2-1,NA,TGTGCCAGCAGCCCGGGGGGCACTGGTCTGGTCTACAATGAGCAGTTCTTC,CASSPGGTGLVYNEQFF
NA,TRBV24-1,TRBJ2-3,NA,TGTGCCACCAGTGAATCGCGACAGATGGATACGCAGTATTTT,CATSESRQMDTQYF
NA,TRBV27,TRBJ1-1,NA,TGTGCCAGCAGGAAGATGAGGGCCACTGAAGCTTTCTTT,CASRKMRATEAFF
NA,TRBV20-1,TRBJ2-7,NA,TGCAGTGCTAGGGCTACCGGGACTCAACCCTACGAGCAGTACTTC,CSARATGTQPYEQYF
NA,TRBV27,TRBJ1-2,NA,TGTGCCAGCAGAACGATTCAGGACTATGGCTACACCTTC,CASRTIQDYGYTF
NA,TRBV24-1,TRBJ2-1,NA,TGTGCCACCACCGAGGGAGGGACAGGAGGGCATGAGCAGTTCTTC,CATTEGGTGGHEQFF
NA,TRBV6-6,TRBJ2-6,NA,TGTGCCAGCAGTACTCAAGCCAACGTCCTGACTTTC,CASSTQANVLTF
TRBD1,TRBV4-1,TRBJ1-2,NA,TGCGCCAGCAGCCAAGTAACATCCGGGACAGGCTATGGCTACACCTTC,CASSQVTSGTGYGYTF
NA,TRBV29-1,TRBJ1-3,once,TGCAGCGTTGCAGCAGGGACACACTCTGGAAACACCATATATTTT,CSVAAGTHSGNTIYF
NA,TRBV7-9,TRBJ1-1,NA,TGTGCCTCCGGGGGCGGGCAGGAGACTGAAGCTTTCTTT,CASGGGQETEAFF
NA,TRBV4-1,TRBJ2-3,once,TGCGCCAGCAGCCAAGATCGGGGGCAGAGAGGGTATTTT,CASSQDRGQRGYF
TRBD1,TRBV27,TRBJ1-1,NA,TGTGCCAGCAGTCTCCGGCCCGACAGGGGCAATCGGTACACTGAAGCTTTCTTT,CASSLRPDRGNRYTEAFF
TRBD2,TRBV25-1,TRBJ2-1,NA,TGTGCCAGCAGCTCTAGCGGATCCTACAATGAGCAGTTCTTC,CASSSSGSYNEQFF
NA,TRBV9,TRBJ1-1,NA,TGTGCCAGCAGCGCCGCCCGAATGCCGAACACTGAAGCTTTCTTT,CASSAARMPNTEAFF
NA,TRBV12-3/TRBV12-4,TRBJ2-2,NA,TGTGCCAGCAGCTTCCTGTACAGTCCCGCGAACACCGGGGAGCTGTTTTTT,CASSFLYSPANTGELFF
NA,TRBV6-6,TRBJ1-1,NA,TGTGCCAGCCGAACCCAACGGCTGGGCGCGAGGGACGCTTTCTTT,CASRTQRLGARDAFF
NA,TRBV11-2,TRBJ2-7,NA,TGTGCCAGCAGCGGCGGTGCCCAACCCTACGAGCAGTACTTC,CASSGGAQPYEQYF
TRBD2,TRBV5-1,TRBJ2-3,once,TGCGCCAGCAGCCTAACTAGCGGGAGATATGGAGATACGCAGTATTTT,CASSLTSGRYGDTQYF
TRBD2,TRBV11-2,TRBJ2-7,NA,TGTGCCAGCAGCTTAACAGCGGGAGTGGGGGACGAGCAGTACTTC,CASSLTAGVGDEQYF
NA,TRBV7-9,TRBJ2-7,once,TGTGCCAGCAGCTTAGTGGACGAGCAGTACTTC,CASSLVDEQYF
NA,TRBV30,TRBJ2-5,NA,TGTGCCTGGAGTGCCCTAGGTCGGGAGACCCAGTACTTC,CAWSALGRETQYF